This T cell receptor (beta chain) emerged from a study of CD8+ T cells in alopecia areata. Study-level results: Against the mouse data, patients shared TCRs less clearly, possibly for HLA reasons. Among the cells sequenced in scalp samples are also the resident alphabeta T cells of normal skin. Normal scalp showed lower clonality than lesional scalp, especially alopecia totalis/universalis.

With regard to this clone: Its target is unknown.

The CDR3 sequence is 13 residues long. Germline assignment: CDR1 SQVTM and CDR2 ANQGSEA. Trimming removed 0 bases at V and 7 bases at J, with 12 bases between. Following RNA extraction, reverse transcription yielded cDNA that acted as the sequencing template. The table came from immunoSEQ multiplex PCR; TCRdb's copy has only in-frame clones and leaves some out. The sample contains approximately 24,000 clones, roughly 52% of which appear only once. Alopecia areata patients provided lesional scalp punch biopsies and peripheral blood, both collected for the study. Material for sequencing was NKG2D-high CD8+ T cells sorted from blood. V gene TRBV29-1 combines with J gene TRBJ1-1, with TRBD1 as a possible D gene (5 bases). This TCR was recovered from a human donor with alopecia areata. CDR3 in amino acids: CSVEDERTHEAFF. The DNA for the CDR3 is TGCAGCGTTGAAGATGAAAGGACACATGAAGCTTTCTTT.